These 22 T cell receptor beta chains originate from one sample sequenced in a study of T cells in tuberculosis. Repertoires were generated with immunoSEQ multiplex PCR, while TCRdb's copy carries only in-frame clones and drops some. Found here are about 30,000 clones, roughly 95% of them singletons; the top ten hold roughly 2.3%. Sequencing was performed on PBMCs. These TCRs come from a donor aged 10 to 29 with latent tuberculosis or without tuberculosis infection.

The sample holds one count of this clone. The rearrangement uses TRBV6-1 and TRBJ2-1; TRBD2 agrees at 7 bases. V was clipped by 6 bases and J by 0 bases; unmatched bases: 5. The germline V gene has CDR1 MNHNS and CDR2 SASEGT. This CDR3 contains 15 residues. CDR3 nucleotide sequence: TGTGCCAGCAGGAGTAGCGGGTCCTCCTACAATGAGCAGTTCTTC. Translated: CASRSSGSSYNEQFF.

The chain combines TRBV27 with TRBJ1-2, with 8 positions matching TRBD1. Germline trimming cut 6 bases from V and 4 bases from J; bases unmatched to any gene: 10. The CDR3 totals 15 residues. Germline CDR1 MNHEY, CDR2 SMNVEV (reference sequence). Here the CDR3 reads CASSPSDRASYGYTF. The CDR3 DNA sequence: TGTGCCAGCAGCCCGTCGGACAGGGCAAGCTATGGCTACACCTTC.

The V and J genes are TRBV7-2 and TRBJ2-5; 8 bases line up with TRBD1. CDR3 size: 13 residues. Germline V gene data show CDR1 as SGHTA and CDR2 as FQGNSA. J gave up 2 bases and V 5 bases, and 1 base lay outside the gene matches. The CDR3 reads CASSRDRQETQYF. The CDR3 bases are TGTGCCAGCAGCCGGGACAGGCAAGAGACCCAGTACTTC.

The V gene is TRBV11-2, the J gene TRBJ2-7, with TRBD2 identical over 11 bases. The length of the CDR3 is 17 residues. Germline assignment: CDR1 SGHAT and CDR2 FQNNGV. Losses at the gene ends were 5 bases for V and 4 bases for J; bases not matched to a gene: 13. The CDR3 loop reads CASSPSELAGAGYEQYF. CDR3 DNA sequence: TGTGCCAGCAGCCCCTCGGAACTAGCGGGAGCTGGGTACGAGCAGTACTTC.

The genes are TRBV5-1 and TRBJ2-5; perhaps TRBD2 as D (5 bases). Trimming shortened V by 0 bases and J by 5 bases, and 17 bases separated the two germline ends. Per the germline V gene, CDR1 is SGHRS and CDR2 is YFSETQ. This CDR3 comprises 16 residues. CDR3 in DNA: TGCGCCAGCAGCTTGGGGACCTACGGGGTTGGGGAGACCCAGTACTTC. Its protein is CASSLGTYGVGETQYF.

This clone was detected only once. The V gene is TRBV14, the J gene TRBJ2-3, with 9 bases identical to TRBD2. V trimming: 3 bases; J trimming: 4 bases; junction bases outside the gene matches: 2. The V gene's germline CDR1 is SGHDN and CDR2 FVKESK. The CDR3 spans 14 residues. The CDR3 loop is CASSQSGGPDTQYF. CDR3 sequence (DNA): TGTGCCAGCAGCCAGAGCGGGGGGCCAGATACGCAGTATTTT.

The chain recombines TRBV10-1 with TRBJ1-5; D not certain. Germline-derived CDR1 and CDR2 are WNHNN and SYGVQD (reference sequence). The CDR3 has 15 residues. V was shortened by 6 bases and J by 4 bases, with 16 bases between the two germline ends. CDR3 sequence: CASRATGSRNQPQHF. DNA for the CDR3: TGCGCCAGCAGAGCCACGGGGTCGCGTAATCAGCCCCAGCATTTT.

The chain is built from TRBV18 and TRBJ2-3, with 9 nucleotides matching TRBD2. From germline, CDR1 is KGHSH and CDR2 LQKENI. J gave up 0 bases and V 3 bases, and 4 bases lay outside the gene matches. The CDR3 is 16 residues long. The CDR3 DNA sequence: TGTGCCAGCTCACCCCTGCGGGGGGGGAGCACAGATACGCAGTATTTT. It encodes CASSPLRGGSTDTQYF. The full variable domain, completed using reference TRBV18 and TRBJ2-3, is NAGVMQNPRHLVRRRGQEARLRCSPMKGHSHVYWYRQLPEEGLKFMVYLQKENIIDESGMPKERFSAEFPKEGPSILRIQQVVRGDSAAYFCASSPLRGGSTDTQYFGPGTRLTVL.

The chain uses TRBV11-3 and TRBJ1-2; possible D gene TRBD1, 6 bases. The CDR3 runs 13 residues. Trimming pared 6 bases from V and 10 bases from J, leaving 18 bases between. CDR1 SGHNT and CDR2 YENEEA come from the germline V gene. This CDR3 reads CASSSGGLGVYTF. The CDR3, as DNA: TGTGCCAGCAGTTCCGGGGGGCTGGGAGTCTACACCTTC. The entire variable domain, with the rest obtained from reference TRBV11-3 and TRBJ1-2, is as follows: EAGVVQSPRYKIIEKKQPVAFWCNPISGHNTLYWYLQNLGQGPELLIRYENEEAVDDSQLPKDRFSAERLKGVDSTLKIQPAELGDSAVYLCASSSGGLGVYTFGSGTRLTVV.

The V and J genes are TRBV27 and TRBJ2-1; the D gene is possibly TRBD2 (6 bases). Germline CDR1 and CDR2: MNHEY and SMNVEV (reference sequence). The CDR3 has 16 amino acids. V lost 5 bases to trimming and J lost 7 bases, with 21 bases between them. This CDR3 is CASSPDGRTGGNEQFF. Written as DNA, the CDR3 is TGTGCCAGCAGTCCCGACGGACGTACTGGGGGGAATGAGCAGTTCTTC.

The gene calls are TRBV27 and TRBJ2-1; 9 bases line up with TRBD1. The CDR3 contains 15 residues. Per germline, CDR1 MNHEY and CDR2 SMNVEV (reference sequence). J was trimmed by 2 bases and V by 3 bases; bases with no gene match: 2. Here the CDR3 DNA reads TGTGCCAGCAGTTTGGGACAGGGACCCTACAATGAGCAGTTCTTC. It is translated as CASSLGQGPYNEQFF.

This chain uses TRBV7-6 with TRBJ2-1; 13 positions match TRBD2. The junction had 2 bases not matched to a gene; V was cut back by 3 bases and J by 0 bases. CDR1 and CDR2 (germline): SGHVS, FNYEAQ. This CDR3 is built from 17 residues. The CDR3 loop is CASSFRTSGSSYNEQFF. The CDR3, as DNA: TGTGCCAGCAGCTTTAGGACTAGCGGGAGCTCCTACAATGAGCAGTTCTTC.

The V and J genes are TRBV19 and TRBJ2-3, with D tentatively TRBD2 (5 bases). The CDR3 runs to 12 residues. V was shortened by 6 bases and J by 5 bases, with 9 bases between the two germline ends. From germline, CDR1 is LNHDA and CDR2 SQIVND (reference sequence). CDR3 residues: CASRAGGDTQYF. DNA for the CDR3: TGTGCCAGTAGGGCGGGTGGAGATACGCAGTATTTT.

The CDR3: CASSSYPGLFIDEQYF. The CDR3, as DNA: TGCGCCAGCAGCTCCTACCCGGGTCTGTTTATCGACGAGCAGTACTTC. The chain joins TRBV5-1 to TRBJ2-7; D is unresolved. Germline V gene lookup returns CDR1 SGHRS and CDR2 YFSETQ. The V end was cut by 3 bases, the J end by 5 bases, with 21 bases between. This CDR3 spans 16 amino acids.

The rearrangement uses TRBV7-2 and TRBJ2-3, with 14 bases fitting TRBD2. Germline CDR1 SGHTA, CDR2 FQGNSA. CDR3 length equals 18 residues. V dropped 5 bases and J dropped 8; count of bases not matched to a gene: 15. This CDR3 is CASSLHALGLAGASTQYF. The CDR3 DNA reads TGTGCCAGCAGCCTGCACGCTTTGGGACTAGCGGGAGCATCTACGCAGTATTTT.

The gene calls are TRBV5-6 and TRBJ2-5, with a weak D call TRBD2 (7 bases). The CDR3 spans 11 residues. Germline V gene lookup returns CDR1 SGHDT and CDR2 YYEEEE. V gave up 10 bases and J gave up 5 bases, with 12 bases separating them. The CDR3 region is CAGEGVETQYF. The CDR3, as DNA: TGTGCCGGGGAGGGGGTGGAGACCCAGTACTTC.

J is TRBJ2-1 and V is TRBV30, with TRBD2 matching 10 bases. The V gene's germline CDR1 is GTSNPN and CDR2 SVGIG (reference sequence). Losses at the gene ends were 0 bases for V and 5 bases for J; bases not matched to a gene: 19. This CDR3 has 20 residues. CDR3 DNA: TGTGCCTGGAGTGTAATCACTAGCGGGACACGGCACCTGGCCGACAATGAGCAGTTCTTC. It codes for CAWSVITSGTRHLADNEQFF.

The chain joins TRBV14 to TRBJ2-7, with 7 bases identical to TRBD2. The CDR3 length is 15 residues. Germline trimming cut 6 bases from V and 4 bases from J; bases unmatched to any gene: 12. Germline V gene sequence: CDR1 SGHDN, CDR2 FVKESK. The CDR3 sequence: CASSRDYVVPYEQYF. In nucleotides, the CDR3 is TGTGCCAGCAGTCGGGACTATGTGGTCCCGTACGAGCAGTACTTC.

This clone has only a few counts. The CDR3: CASSGQGANGYTF. Here the CDR3 DNA reads TGTGCCAGCAGCGGACAGGGGGCCAATGGCTACACCTTC. The J gene is TRBJ1-2, the V gene TRBV7-9, with 11 bases lining up with TRBD1. J lost 6 bases, V lost 5 bases, and 2 bases had no gene match. Germline loops: CDR1 SEHNR, CDR2 FQNEAQ (reference sequence). The CDR3 is made up of 13 amino acids.

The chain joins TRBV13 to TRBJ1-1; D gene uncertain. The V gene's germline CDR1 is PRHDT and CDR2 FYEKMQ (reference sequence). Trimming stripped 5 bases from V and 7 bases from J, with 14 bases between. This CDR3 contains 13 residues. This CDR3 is CASSRTEENEAFF. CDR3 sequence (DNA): TGTGCCAGCAGCCGTACGGAGGAAAATGAAGCTTTCTTT.

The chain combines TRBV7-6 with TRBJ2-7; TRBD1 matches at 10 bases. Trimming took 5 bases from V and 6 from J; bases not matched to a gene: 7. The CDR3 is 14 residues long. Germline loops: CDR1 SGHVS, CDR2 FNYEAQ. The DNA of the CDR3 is TGTGCCAGCAGCCGCCAGGGGGACAGGGGCGAGCAGTACTTC. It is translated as CASSRQGDRGEQYF. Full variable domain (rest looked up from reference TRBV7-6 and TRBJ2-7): GAGVSQSPRYKVTKRGQDVALRCDPISGHVSLYWYRQALGQGPEFLTYFNYEAQQDKSGLPNDRFSAERPEGSISTLTIQRTEQRDSAMYRCASSRQGDRGEQYFGPGTRLTVT.

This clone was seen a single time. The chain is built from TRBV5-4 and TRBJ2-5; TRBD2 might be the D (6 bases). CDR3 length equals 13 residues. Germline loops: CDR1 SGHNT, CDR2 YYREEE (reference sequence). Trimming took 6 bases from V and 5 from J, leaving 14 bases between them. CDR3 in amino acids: CASTGGDKETQYF. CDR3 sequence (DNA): TGTGCCAGCACCGGAGGGGATAAGGAGACCCAGTACTTC.